The T cell receptor (beta chain) under discussion was sequenced for a study of blood T cell repertoires in COVID-19. Losses at the gene ends were 8 bases for V and 8 bases for J; bases not matched to a gene: 3. This CDR3 has 11 residues. Sequenced by immunoSEQ multiplex PCR; TCRdb stores in-frame clones only, minus some. The profile covers approximately 130,000 clones, with around 81% appearing a single time and 11% taken by the ten largest. This clonotype was obtained from a human donor in a cohort sampled during active COVID-19. The rearrangement uses TRBV12-3 or TRBV12-4 and TRBJ2-3; 8 nucleotides line up with TRBD2. Input material: peripheral blood. CDR3 in DNA: TGTGCCAGCCGCGCGGGGGGTACGCAGTATTTT. Its translation: CASRAGGTQYF.